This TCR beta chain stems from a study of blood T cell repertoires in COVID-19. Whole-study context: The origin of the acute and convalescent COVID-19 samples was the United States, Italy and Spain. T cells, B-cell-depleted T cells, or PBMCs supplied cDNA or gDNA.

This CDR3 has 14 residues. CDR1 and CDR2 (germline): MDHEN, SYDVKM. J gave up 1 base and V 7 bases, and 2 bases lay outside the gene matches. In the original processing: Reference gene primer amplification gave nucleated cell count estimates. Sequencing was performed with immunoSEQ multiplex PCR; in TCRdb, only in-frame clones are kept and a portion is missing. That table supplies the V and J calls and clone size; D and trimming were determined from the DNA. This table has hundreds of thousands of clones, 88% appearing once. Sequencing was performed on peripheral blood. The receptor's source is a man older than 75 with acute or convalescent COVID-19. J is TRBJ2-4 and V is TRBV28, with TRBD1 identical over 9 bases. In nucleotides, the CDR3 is TGTGCCAGCATGGGACAGGGCGCCAAAAACATTCAGTACTTC. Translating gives CASMGQGAKNIQYF.